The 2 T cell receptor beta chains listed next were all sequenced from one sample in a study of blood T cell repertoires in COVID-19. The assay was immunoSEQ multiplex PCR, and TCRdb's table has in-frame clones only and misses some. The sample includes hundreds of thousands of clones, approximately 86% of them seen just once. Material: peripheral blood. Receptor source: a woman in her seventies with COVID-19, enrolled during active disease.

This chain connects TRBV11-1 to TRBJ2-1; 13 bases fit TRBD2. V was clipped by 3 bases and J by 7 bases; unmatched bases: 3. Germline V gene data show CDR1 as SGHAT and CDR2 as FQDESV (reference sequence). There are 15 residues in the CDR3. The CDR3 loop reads CASSFRTSGGNEQFF. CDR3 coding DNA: TGTGCCAGCAGCTTTAGGACTAGCGGGGGTAATGAGCAGTTCTTC.

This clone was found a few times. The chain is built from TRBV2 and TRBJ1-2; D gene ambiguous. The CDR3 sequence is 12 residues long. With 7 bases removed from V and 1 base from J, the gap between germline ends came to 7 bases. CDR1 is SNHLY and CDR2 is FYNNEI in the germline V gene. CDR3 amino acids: CASTRVNYGYTF. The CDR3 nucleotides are TGTGCCAGCACACGGGTTAACTATGGCTACACCTTC.